The source of this TCR beta chain is a study of stem cell transplantation in POMP-related autoinflammatory disease. At the level of the study: Pre-transplant patients had naive-skewed CD4+ T cells and few CD8+ T cells. Whole-study results and caveats: In PRAID patients, the number of distinct TRB V-J gene pairings was restricted. A trend toward lower repertoire diversity and greater clonality appeared in every analyzed T-cell subset of PRAID patients.

The table came from immunoSEQ multiplex PCR; TCRdb's copy has only in-frame clones and leaves some out. The data show some 65,000 clones, with approximately 91% seen just once and about 0.7% held by the top ten. For this clone: The antigen is not known.

V gave up 3 bases and J gave up 0 bases, with 12 bases separating them. The germline CDR1 and CDR2 sequences are SEHNR and FQNEAQ (reference sequence). The CDR3 covers 16 residues. This receptor was identified in a human patient with POMP-related autoinflammation and immune dysregulation (PRAID). Some T cells may arise from the graft donor. The chain links TRBV7-9 to TRBJ2-1, with unresolved D. The material was CD4+ T cells from PBMCs, obtained after stem cell transplantation. CDR3 loop: CASSFRWGGSYNEQFF. The CDR3 region has the DNA TGTGCCAGCAGCTTCCGGTGGGGTGGCTCCTACAATGAGCAGTTCTTC.